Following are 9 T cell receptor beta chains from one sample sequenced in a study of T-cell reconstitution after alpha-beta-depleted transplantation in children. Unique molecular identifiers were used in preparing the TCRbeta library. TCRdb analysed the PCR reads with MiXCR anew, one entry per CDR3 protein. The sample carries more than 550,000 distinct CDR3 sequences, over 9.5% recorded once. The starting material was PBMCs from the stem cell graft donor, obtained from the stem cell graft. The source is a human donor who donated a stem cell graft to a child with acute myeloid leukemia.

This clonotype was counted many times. CDR3 sequence (DNA): TGTGCCAGCAGCTTAGATTTAAACAATGAGCAGTTCTTC. Protein: CASSLDLNNEQFF. The chain carries TRBV7-9 and TRBJ2-1; D remains ambiguous. V lost 1 base and J 5 bases, leaving 6 bases between the germline ends. The CDR3 is 13 amino acids. From germline, CDR1 is SEHNR and CDR2 FQNEAQ (reference sequence).

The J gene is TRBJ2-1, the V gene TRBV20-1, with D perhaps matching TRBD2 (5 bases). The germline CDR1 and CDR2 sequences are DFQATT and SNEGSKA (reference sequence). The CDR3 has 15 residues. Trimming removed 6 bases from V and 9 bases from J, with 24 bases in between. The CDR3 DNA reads TGCAGTGCAGACCCACGGACCCATGCCGCGGGTGAGCAGTTCTTC. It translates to CSADPRTHAAGEQFF.

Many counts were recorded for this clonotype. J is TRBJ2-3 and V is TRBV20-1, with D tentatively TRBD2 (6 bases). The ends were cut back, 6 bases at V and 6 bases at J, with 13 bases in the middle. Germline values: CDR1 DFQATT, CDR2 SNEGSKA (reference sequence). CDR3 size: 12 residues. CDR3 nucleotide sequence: TGCAGTGCGAAGAGCGGGCCGGATACGCAGTATTTT. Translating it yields CSAKSGPDTQYF.

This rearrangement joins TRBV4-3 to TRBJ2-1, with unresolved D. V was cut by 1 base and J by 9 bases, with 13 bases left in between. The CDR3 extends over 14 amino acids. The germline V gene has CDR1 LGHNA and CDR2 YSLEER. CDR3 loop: CASSQGASTGEQFF. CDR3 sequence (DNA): TGCGCCAGCAGCCAAGGGGCCTCAACGGGTGAGCAGTTCTTC.

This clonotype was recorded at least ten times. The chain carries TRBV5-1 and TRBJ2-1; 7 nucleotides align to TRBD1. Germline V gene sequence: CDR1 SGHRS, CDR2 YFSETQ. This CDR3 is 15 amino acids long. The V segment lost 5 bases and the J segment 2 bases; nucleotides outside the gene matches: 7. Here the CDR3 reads CASRPTGSAYNEQFF. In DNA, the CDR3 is TGCGCCAGCAGGCCGACAGGGTCGGCCTACAATGAGCAGTTCTTC.

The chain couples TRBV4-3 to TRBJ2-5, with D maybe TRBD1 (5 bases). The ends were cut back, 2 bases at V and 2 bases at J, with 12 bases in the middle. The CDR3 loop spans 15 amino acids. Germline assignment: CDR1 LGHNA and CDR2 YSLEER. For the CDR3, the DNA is TGCGCCAGCAGCCAAAAAGGGGCTGCTCAAGAGACCCAGTACTTC. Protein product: CASSQKGAAQETQYF.

The CDR3 protein is CASSQDLVSKKLFF. CDR3 in DNA: TGTGCCAGCAGCCAAGATCTTGTATCGAAAAAACTGTTTTTT. J is TRBJ1-4 and V is TRBV3-1, with no clear D. V gave up 0 bases and J gave up 9 bases, with 11 bases separating them. Germline CDR1 reads LGHDT; CDR2 reads YNNKEL (reference sequence). CDR3 length equals 14 residues.

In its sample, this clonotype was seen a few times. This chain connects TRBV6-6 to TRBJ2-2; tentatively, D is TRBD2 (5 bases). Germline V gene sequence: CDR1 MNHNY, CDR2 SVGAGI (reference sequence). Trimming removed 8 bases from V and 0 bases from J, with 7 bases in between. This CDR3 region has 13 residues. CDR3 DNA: TGTGCCAGCCTCGGGGCGAACACCGGGGAGCTGTTTTTT. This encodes CASLGANTGELFF.

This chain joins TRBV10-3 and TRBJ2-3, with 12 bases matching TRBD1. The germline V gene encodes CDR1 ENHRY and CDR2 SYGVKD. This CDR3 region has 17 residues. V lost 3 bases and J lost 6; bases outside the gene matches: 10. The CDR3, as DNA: TGTGCCATCAGTGAACCTCGGGACAGGGGGCTTGGGGATACGCAGTATTTT. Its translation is CAISEPRDRGLGDTQYF.